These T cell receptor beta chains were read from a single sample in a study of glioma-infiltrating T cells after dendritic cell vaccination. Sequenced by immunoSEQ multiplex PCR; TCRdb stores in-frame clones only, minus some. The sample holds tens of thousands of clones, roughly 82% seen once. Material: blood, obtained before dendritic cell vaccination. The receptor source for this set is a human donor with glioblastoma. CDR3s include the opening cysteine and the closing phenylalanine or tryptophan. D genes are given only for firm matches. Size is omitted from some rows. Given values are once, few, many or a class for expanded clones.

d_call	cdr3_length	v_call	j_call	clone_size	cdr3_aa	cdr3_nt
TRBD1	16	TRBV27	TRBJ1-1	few	CASSLPTGGGNTEAFF	TGTGCCAGCAGTTTACCGACAGGGGGCGGGAACACTGAAGCTTTCTTT
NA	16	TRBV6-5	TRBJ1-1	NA	CASSYWLGGGHTEAFF	TGTGCCAGCAGTTATTGGTTGGGAGGGGGACACACTGAAGCTTTCTTT
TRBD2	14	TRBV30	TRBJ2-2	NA	CVIRGERTTRELFF	TGTGTAATCCGGGGGGAGAGGACCACCAGGGAGCTGTTTTTT
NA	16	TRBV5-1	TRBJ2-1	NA	CASSATVPRSYNEQFF	TGCGCCAGCAGCGCGACAGTTCCTCGCTCCTACAATGAGCAGTTCTTC
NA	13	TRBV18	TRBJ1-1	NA	CASSINSNTEAFF	TGTGCCAGCTCAATAAACTCAAACACTGAAGCTTTCTTT
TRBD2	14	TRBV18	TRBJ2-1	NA	CASSPASGSNEQFF	TGTGCCAGCTCACCGGCCAGCGGGAGCAATGAGCAGTTCTTC
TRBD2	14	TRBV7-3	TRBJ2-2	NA	CASSSGLAGGELFF	TGTGCCAGCAGCTCAGGACTAGCCGGCGGGGAGCTGTTTTTT
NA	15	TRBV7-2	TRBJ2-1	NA	CASSLSSQGLGEQFF	TGTGCCAGCAGCTTATCGTCCCAGGGACTCGGTGAGCAGTTCTTC
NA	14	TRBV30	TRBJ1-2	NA	CAWSLRTPYYGYTF	TGTGCCTGGAGCCTGCGGACACCTTACTATGGCTACACCTTC
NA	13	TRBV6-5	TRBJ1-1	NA	CASKRGGNTEAFF	TGTGCCAGCAAGAGAGGGGGGAACACTGAAGCTTTCTTT
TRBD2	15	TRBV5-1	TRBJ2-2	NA	CASSTTSGETGELFF	TGCGCCAGCAGCACGACTAGCGGGGAAACCGGGGAGCTGTTTTTT
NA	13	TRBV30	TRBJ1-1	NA	CAWSLNGNTEAFF	TGTGCCTGGAGTCTAAACGGGAACACTGAAGCTTTCTTT
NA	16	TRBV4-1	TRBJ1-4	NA	CASSLTGLATNEKLFF	TGCGCCAGCAGCCTCACAGGGCTAGCAACTAATGAAAAACTGTTTTTT
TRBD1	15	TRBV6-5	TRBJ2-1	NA	CASRLTGSLFNEQFF	TGTGCCAGCAGACTGACAGGGTCTTTATTCAATGAGCAGTTCTTC
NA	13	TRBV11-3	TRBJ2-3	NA	CASSRDFTDTQYF	TGTGCCAGCAGCCGGGACTTCACAGATACGCAGTATTTT
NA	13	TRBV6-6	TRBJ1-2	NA	CASWGGGSYGYTF	TGTGCCAGCTGGGGCGGGGGAAGCTATGGCTACACCTTC
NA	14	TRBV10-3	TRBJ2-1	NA	CAIKDRDSYNEQFF	TGTGCCATCAAAGACCGGGACTCATACAATGAGCAGTTCTTC
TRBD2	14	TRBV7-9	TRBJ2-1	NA	CASSSAGTTNEQFF	TGTGCCAGCAGCTCCGCCGGGACTACCAATGAGCAGTTCTTC
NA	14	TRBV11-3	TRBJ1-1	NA	CASSLSQGNTEAFF	TGTGCCAGCAGCTTAAGTCAGGGGAACACTGAAGCTTTCTTT
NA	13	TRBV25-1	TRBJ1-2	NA	CASSEGQNYGYTF	TGTGCCAGCAGTGAAGGACAAAACTATGGCTACACCTTC
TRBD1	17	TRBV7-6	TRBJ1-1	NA	CASSPRPDRQLSYPAFF	TGTGCCAGCAGCCCGAGACCGGACAGGCAACTATCCTACCCGGCTTTCTTT
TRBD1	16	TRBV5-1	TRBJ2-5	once	CASSLGDRGGEETQYF	TGCGCCAGCAGCTTGGGTGACAGGGGGGGAGAGGAGACCCAGTACTTC
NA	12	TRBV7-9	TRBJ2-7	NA	CASSSIVDEQYF	TGTGCCAGCAGCTCTATTGTGGACGAGCAGTACTTC
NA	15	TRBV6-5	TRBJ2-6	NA	CASSYGVSGANVLTF	TGTGCCAGCAGTTACGGAGTTTCTGGGGCCAACGTCCTGACTTTC
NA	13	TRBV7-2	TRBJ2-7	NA	CASSQRVAYEQYF	TGTGCCAGCAGCCAGAGGGTAGCCTACGAGCAGTACTTC
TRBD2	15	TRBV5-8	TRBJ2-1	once	CASSLAGGRLNEQFF	TGTGCCAGCAGCTTAGCGGGAGGGAGGTTGAATGAGCAGTTCTTC
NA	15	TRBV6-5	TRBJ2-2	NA	CASCRGIANTGELFF	TGTGCCAGCTGCCGCGGAATCGCGAACACCGGGGAGCTGTTTTTT
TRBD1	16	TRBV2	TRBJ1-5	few	CASTILPDRESQPQHF	TGTGCCAGCACTATATTACCGGACAGGGAAAGTCAGCCCCAGCATTTT
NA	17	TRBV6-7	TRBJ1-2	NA	CASLSGTTGSVTCGYTF	TGTGCCAGTTTATCCGGGACAACAGGTTCAGTTACTTGTGGCTACACCTTC
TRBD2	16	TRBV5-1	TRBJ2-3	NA	CASSILAGISTDTQYF	TGCGCCAGCAGCATACTAGCGGGGATTAGCACAGATACGCAGTATTTT
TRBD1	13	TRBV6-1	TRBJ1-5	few	CASIAGGHQPQHF	TGTGCCAGCATAGCAGGGGGCCATCAGCCCCAGCATTTT
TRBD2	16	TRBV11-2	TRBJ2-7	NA	CASSSKGAGGAYEQYF	TGTGCCAGCAGCTCAAAGGGCGCGGGGGGGGCCTACGAGCAGTACTTC
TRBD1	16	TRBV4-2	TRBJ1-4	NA	CASSQDRGQEEEKLFF	TGTGCCAGCAGCCAAGATAGGGGACAGGAGGAGGAAAAACTGTTTTTT
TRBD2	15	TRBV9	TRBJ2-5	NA	CASSVGTSVSETQYF	TGTGCCAGCAGCGTCGGGACTAGCGTTTCCGAGACCCAGTACTTC
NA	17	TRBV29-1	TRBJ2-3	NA	CSVEDYRDSGSTDTQYF	TGCAGCGTTGAAGATTATCGGGACTCGGGGTCCACAGATACGCAGTATTTT
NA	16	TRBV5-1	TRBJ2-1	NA	CASSLVVRGGNNEQFF	TGCGCCAGCAGCTTGGTGGTTCGGGGTGGGAACAATGAGCAGTTCTTC
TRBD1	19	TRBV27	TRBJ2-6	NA	CASGSRTGKGVEGANVLTF	TGTGCCAGCGGGAGCCGGACAGGGAAAGGGGTAGAGGGGGCCAACGTCCTGACTTTC
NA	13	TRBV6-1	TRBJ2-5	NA	CATSRGFQETQYF	TGTGCCACCTCAAGGGGATTCCAAGAGACCCAGTACTTC
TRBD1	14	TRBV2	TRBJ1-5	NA	CASSENSGGQPQHF	TGTGCCAGCAGTGAAAACTCAGGGGGTCAGCCCCAGCATTTT